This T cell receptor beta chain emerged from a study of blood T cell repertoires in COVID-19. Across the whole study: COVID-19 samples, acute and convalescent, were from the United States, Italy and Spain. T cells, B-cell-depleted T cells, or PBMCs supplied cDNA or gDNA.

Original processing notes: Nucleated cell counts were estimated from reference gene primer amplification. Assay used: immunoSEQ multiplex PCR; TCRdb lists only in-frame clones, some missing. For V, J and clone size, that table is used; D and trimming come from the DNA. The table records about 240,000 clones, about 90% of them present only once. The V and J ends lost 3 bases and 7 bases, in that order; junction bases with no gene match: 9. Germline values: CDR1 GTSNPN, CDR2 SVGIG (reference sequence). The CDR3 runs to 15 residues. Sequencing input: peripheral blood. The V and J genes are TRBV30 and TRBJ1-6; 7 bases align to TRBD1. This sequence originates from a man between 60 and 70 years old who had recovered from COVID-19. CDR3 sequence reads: CAWRPKTGMNSPLHF. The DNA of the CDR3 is TGTGCCTGGAGGCCGAAGACAGGGATGAATTCACCCCTCCACTTT.